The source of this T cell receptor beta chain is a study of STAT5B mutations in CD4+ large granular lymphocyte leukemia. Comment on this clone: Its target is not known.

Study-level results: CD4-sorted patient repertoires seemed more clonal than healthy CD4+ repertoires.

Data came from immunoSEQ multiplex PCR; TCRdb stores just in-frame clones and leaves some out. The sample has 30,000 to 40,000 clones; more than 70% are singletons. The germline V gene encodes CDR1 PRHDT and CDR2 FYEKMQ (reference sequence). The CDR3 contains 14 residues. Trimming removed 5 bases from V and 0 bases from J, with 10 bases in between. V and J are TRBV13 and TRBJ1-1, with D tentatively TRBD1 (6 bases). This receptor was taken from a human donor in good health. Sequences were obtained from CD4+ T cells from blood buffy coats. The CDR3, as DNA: TGTGCCAGCAGCGACCAGGGGATGAACACTGAAGCTTTCTTT. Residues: CASSDQGMNTEAFF.